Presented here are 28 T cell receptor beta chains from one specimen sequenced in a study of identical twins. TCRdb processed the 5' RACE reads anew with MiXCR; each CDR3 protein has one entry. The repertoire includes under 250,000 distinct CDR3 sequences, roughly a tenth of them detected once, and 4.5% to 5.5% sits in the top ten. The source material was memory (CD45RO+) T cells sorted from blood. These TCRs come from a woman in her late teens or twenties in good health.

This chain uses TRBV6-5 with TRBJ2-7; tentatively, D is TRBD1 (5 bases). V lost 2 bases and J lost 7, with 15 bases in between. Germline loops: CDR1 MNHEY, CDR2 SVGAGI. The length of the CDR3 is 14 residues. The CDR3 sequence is CASSYGHLGEEQYF. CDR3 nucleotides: TGTGCCAGCAGTTACGGACATCTAGGTGAGGAGCAGTACTTC.

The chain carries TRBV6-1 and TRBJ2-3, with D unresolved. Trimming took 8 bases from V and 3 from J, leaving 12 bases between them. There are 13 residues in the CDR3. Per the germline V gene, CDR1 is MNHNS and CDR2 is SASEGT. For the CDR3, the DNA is TGTGCCAGCTTGAACCCCGGGACAGATACGCAGTATTTT. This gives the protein CASLNPGTDTQYF.

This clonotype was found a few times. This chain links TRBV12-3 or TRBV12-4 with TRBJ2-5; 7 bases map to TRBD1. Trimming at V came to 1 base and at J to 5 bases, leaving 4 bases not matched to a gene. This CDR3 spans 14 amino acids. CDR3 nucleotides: TGTGCCAGCAGTTTAGAACGGACAGGCGAGACCCAGTACTTC. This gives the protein CASSLERTGETQYF.

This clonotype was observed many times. The CDR3 region is CASSGGQVQETQYF. DNA of the CDR3: TGCGCCAGCAGTGGGGGGCAGGTTCAAGAGACCCAGTACTTC. The gene calls are TRBV5-1 and TRBJ2-5, with D tentatively TRBD1 or TRBD2 (6 bases each). Germline V gene lookup returns CDR1 SGHRS and CDR2 YFSETQ. This CDR3 has 14 amino acids. V lost 5 bases and J lost 2, with 13 bases in between.

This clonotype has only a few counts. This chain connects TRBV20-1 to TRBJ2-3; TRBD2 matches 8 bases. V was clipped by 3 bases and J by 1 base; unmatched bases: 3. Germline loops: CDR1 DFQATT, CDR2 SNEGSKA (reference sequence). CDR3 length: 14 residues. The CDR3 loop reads CSASGGAGTDTQYF. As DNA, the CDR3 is TGCAGTGCTAGCGGGGGGGCTGGCACAGATACGCAGTATTTT.

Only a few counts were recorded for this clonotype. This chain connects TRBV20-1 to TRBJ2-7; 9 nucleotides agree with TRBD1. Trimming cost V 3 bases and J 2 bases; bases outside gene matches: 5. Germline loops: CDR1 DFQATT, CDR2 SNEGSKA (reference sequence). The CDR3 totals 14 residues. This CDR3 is CSASRGQGTYEQYF. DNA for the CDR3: TGCAGTGCTAGCAGGGGACAGGGAACCTACGAGCAGTACTTC.

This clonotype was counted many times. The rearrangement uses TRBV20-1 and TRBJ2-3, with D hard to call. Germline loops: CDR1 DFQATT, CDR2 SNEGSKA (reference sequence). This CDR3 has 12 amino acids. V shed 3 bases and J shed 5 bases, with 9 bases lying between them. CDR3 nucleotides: TGCAGTGCTAGTATGACGCAAGATACGCAGTATTTT. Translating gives CSASMTQDTQYF.

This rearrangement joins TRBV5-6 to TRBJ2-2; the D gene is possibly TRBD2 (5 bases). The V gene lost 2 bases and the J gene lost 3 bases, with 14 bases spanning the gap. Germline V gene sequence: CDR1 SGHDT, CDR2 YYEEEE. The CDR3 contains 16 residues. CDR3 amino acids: CASSFVRSRDTGELFF. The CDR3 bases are TGTGCCAGCAGCTTCGTTCGGTCGAGGGACACCGGGGAGCTGTTTTTT.

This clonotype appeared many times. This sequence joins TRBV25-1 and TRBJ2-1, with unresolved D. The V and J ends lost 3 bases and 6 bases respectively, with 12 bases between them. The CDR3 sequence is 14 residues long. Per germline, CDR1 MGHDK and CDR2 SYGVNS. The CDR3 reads CASSDRVPPNEQFF. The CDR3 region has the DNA TGTGCCAGCAGTGACCGGGTCCCTCCCAATGAGCAGTTCTTC.

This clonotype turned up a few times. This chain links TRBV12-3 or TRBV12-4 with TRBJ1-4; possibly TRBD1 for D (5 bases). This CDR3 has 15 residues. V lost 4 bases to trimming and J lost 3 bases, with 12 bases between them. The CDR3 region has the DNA TGTGCCAGCAGTTCCATTTCAGGGTCTAATGAAAAACTGTTTTTT. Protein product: CASSSISGSNEKLFF.

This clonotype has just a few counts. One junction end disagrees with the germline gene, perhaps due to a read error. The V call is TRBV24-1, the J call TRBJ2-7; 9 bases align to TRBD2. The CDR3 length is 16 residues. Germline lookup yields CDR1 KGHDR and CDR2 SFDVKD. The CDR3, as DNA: TGTGCCACCAGGGATTCAGTAGCGGGAGACCTTTACGAGCAGTACTTC. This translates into CATRDSVAGDLYEQYF.

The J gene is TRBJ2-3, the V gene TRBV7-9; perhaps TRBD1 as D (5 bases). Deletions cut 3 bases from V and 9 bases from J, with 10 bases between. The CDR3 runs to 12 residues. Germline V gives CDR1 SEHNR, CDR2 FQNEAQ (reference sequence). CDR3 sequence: CASSFQGWTQYF. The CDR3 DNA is TGTGCCAGCAGCTTTCAGGGTTGGACGCAGTATTTT.

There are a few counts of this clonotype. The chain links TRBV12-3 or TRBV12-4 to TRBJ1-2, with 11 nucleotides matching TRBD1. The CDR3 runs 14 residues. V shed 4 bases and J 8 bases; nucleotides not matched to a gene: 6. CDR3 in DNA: TGTGCCAGCAGTTCCAGGACAGGGGGCAGGGGCTACACCTTC. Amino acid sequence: CASSSRTGGRGYTF.

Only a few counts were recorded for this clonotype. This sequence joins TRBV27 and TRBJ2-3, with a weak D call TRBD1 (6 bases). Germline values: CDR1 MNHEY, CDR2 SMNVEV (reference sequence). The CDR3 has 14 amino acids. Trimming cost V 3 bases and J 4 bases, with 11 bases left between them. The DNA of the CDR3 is TGTGCCAGCAGTTTCCAGGGGTGGGCAGATACGCAGTATTTT. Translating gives CASSFQGWADTQYF.

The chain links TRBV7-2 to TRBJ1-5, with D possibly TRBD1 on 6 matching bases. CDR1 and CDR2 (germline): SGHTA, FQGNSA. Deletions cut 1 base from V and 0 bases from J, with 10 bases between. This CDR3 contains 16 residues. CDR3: CASSLDIRGSNQPQHF. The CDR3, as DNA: TGTGCCAGCAGCTTAGATATCAGGGGTAGCAATCAGCCCCAGCATTTT. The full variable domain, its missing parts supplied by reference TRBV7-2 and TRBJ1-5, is GAGVSQSPSNKVTEKGKDVELRCDPISGHTALYWYRQSLGQGLEFLIYFQGNSAPDKSGLPSDRFSAERTGGSVSTLTIQRTQQEDSAVYLCASSLDIRGSNQPQHFGDGTRLSIL.

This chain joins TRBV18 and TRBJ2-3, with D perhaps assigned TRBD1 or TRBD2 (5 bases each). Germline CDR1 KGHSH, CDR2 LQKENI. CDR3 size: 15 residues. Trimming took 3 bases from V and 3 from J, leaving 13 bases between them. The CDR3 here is CASSPNEGSTDTQYF. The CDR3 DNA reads TGTGCCAGCTCACCCAATGAGGGGTCGACAGATACGCAGTATTTT.

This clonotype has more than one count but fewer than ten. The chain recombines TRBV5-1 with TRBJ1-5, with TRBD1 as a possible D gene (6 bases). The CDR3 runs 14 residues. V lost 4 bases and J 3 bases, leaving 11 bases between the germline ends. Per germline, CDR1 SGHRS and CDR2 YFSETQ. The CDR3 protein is CASSPGQDNQPQHF. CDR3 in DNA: TGCGCCAGCAGCCCGGGACAAGACAATCAGCCCCAGCATTTT. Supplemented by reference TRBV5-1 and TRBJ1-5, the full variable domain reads KAGVTQTPRYLIKTRGQQVTLSCSPISGHRSVSWYQQTPGQGLQFLFEYFSETQRNKGNFPGRFSGRQFSNSRSEMNVSTLELGDSALYLCASSPGQDNQPQHFGDGTRLSIL.

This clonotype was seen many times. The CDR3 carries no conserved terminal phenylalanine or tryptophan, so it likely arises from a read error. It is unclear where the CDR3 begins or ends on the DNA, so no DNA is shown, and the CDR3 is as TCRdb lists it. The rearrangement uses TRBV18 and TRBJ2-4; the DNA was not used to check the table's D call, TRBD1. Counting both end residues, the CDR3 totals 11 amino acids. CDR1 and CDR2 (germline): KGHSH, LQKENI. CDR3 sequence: CASSPPGQGVI.

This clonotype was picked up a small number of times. The CDR3 DNA reads as TGTGCCAGCAGTTCGATAAACAGGGATCGTAACTATGGCTACACCTTC. Its translation: CASSSINRDRNYGYTF. V gene TRBV12-3 or TRBV12-4 combines with J gene TRBJ1-2; maybe TRBD1 (6 bases). The length of the CDR3 is 16 residues. The V end was cut by 4 bases, the J end by 1 base, with 16 bases between.

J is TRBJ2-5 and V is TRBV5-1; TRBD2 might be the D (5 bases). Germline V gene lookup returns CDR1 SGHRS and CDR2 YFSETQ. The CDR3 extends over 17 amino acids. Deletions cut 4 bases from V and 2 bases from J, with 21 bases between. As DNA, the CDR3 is TGCGCCAGCAGCCCGGCGATGGCGGGTCCGGGGCAAGAGACCCAGTACTTC. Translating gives CASSPAMAGPGQETQYF.

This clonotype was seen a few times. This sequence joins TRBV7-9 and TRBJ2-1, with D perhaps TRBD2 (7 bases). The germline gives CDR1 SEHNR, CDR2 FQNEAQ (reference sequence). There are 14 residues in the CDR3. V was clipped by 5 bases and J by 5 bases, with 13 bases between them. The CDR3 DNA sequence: TGTGCCAGCAGCCTAAAGGGGGGGCACAATGAGCAGTTCTTC. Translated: CASSLKGGHNEQFF.

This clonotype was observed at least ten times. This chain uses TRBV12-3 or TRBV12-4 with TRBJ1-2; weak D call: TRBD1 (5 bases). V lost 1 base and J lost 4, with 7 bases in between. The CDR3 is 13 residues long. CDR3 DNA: TGTGCCAGCAGTTTAGGACAGTCCTATGGCTACACCTTC. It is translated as CASSLGQSYGYTF.

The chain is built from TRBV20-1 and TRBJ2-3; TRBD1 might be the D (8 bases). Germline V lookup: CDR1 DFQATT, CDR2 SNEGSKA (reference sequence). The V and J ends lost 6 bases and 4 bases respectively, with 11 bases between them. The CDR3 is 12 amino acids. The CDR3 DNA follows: TGCAGTGCCACAGGGGGGGCAGATACGCAGTATTTT. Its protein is CSATGGADTQYF.

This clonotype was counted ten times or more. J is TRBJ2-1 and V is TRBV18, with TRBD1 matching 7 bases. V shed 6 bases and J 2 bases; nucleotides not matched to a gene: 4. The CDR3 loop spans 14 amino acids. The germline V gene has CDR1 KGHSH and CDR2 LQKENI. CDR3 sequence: CASSQGTAYNEQFF. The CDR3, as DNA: TGTGCCAGCTCGCAGGGGACAGCCTACAATGAGCAGTTCTTC.

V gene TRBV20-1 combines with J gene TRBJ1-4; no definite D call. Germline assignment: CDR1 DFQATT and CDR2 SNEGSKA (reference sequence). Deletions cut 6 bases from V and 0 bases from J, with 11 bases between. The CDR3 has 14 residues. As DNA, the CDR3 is TGCAGTGCCGCCCAGTCTGCAACTAATGAAAAACTGTTTTTT. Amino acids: CSAAQSATNEKLFF.

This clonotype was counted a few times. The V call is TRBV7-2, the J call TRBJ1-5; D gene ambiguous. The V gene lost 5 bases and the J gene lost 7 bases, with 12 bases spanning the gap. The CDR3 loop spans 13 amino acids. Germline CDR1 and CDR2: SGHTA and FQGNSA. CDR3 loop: CASSQNREQPQHF. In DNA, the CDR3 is TGTGCCAGCAGCCAAAACCGGGAGCAGCCCCAGCATTTT.

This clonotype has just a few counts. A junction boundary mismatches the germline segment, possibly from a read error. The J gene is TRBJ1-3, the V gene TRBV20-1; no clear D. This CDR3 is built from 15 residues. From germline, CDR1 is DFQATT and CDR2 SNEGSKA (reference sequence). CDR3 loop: CSARPHEGIGNIIYF. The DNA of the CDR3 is TGCAGTGCTAGACCCCACGAAGGGATTGGAAACATCATATATTTT.

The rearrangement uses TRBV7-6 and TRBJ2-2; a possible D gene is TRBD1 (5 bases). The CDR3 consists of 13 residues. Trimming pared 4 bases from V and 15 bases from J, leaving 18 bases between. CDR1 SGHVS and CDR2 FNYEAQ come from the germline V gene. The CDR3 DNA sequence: TGTGCCAGCAGCTCAAGAGGACAACTGGGAATGTTTTTT. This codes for CASSSRGQLGMFF. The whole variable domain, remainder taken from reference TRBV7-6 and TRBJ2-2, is GAGVSQSPRYKVTKRGQDVALRCDPISGHVSLYWYRQALGQGPEFLTYFNYEAQQDKSGLPNDRFSAERPEGSISTLTIQRTEQRDSAMYRCASSSRGQLGMFFGEGSRLTVL.